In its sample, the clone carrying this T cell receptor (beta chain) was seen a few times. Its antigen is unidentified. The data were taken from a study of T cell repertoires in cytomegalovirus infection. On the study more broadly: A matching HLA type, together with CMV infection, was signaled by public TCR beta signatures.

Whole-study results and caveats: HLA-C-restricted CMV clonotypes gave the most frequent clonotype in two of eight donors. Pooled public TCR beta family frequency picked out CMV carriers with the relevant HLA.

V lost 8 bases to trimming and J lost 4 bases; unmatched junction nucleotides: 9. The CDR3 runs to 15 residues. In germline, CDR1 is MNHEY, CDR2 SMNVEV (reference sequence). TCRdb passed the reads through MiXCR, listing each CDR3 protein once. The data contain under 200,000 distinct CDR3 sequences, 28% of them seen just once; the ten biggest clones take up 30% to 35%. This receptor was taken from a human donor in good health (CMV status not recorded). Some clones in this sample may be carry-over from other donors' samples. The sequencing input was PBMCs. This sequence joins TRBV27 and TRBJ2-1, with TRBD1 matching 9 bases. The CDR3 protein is CASAKNRGQYNEQFF. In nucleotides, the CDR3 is TGTGCCAGCGCTAAAAACAGGGGGCAATACAATGAGCAGTTCTTC.